This TCR beta chain is from a study of T cells in Graves' hyperthyroidism and ophthalmopathy. Notes on the study in general: Ophthalmopathy, which appeared later, was predicted by the model a median around 6.5 months before onset.

Stable Graves' hyperthyroidism meant no ophthalmopathy progression within 18 months. Diagnoses rested on clinical symptoms, serum thyroxine and TRAb, thyroid ultrasound and orbital computed tomography. The PBMCs studied were ones that came from 10 ml fresh peripheral blood. Template material for amplifying TCR beta CDR3 regions consisted of RNA transcripts. A set of HTBI primers served as the primers for a first-round RT-PCR of the TCR CDR3. One entry per CDR3 protein results from TCRdb running MiXCR on the multiplex PCR reads. The data show about 690,000 distinct CDR3 sequences, 15% to 20% seen once. Only a few counts were recorded for this clonotype. Its antigen is undetermined. Germline CDR1 is LGHDT and CDR2 is YNNKEL (reference sequence). This CDR3 has 15 amino acids. With 0 bases removed from V and 5 bases from J, the gap between germline ends came to 13 bases.

This chain links TRBV3-1 with TRBJ1-2; a weak D match, TRBD1 (5 bases). Sequencing was performed on blood. The TCR sequence derives from a man aged 45-60 years with Graves' hyperthyroidism. The CDR3 nucleotides are TGTGCCAGCAGCCAAGATACAGGTTCTCGGTATGGCTACACCTTC. It codes for CASSQDTGSRYGYTF.